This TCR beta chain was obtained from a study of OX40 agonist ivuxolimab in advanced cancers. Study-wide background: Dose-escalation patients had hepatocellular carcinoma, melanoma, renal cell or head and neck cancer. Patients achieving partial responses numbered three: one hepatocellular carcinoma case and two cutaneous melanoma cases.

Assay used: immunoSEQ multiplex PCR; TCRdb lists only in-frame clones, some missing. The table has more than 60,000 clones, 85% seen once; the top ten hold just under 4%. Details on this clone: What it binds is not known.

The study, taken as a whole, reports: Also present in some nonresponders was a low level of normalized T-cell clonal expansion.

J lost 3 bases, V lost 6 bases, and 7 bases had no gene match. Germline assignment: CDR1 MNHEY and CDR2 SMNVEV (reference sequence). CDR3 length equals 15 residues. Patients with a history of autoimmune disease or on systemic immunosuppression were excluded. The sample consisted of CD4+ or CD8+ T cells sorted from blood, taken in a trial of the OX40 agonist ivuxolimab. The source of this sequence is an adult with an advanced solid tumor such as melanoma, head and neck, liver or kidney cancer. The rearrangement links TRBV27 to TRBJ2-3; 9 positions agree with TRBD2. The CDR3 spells CASRQAGGSTDTQYF. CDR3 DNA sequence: TGTGCCAGCAGGCAAGCGGGAGGTTCGACAGATACGCAGTATTTT.